These 10 T cell receptor beta chains were all obtained from the same sample, sequenced in a study of T cell clonality in common variable immunodeficiency. General study results and limits: Fewer deletions and N-nucleotide insertions were reportedly seen in common variable immunodeficiency TCR beta sequences.

Antigens for these TCRs are unknown. Sequencing was performed with immunoSEQ multiplex PCR; in TCRdb, only in-frame clones are kept and a portion is missing. The sample shows 28,000 or so clones, none of them appearing just once. Sequenced: peripheral blood mononuclear cells. All receptors derive from a human donor with common variable immunodeficiency.

Remarks on this clone: The CDR3 end lies 3 residues beyond the end of the read and is filled in from the germline J gene. This chain joins TRBV19 and TRBJ2-7, with 7 nucleotides matching TRBD1. Looked up from germline, CDR1 is LNHDA and CDR2 is SQIVND (reference sequence). The CDR3 is made up of 15 amino acids. The V segment lost 6 bases and the J segment 3 bases; nucleotides outside the gene matches: 11. CDR3 region: CASRADGDRNYEQYF. Incomplete CDR3 DNA: TGTGCCAGTAGGGCGGATGGGGACAGAAACTACGAG. Complete variable domain (other parts from reference TRBV19 and TRBJ2-7): DGGITQSPKYLFRKEGQNVTLSCEQNLNHDAMYWYRQDPGQGLRLIYYSQIVNDFQKGDIAEGYSVSREKKESFPLTVTSAQKNPTAFYLCASRADGDRNYEQYFGPGTRLTVT.

This clone was recorded at least ten times. The observed sequence ends 3 residues before the CDR3 terminus, with the missing tail filled in from the germline J gene. V gene TRBV29-1 combines with J gene TRBJ1-1; 11 nucleotides match TRBD1. CDR1 and CDR2 from the germline V gene are SQVTM and ANQGSEA. This CDR3 contains 13 residues. The V gene end was trimmed by 7 bases and the J gene end by 2 bases; junction bases not matched to a gene: 3. The sequenced CDR3 bases are TGCAGCGCGAGGACAGGGGGCAACACTGAA. Amino acid sequence: CSARTGGNTE. From start to end, the CDR3 is CSARTGGNTEAFF.

In this sample, this clone turned up many times. The read halts 3 residues ahead of the CDR3 end, with the missing end drawn from the germline J gene. This chain joins TRBV19 and TRBJ1-1; 10 nucleotides line up with TRBD1. This CDR3 has 11 amino acids. Germline CDR1 LNHDA, CDR2 SQIVND (reference sequence). The CDR3 loop reads CASGTGAEAFF. Incomplete CDR3 DNA: TGTGCCAGTGGGACAGGGGCAGAA.

This clone was observed many times. From the germline J gene comes the end of the CDR3, since the read stops 3 residues before it. J is TRBJ2-1 and V is TRBV7-8; 8 nucleotides match TRBD1. Germline V gene data show CDR1 as SGHVS and CDR2 as FQNEAQ. This CDR3 spans 13 amino acids. The ends lost 5 bases at V and 3 bases at J; junction bases unmatched: 0. CDR3 sequence: CASSGQGYNEQFF. Partial CDR3 DNA: TGTGCCAGCAGCGGACAGGGCTACAATGAG.

This clone occurred many times. Coverage ceases 3 residues before the CDR3 finishes, and the germline J gene fills in the end. This sequence joins TRBV7-7 and TRBJ2-3; no definite D call. Per germline, CDR1 SSHAT and CDR2 FNYEAQ (reference sequence). Trimming removed 3 bases at V and 6 bases at J, with 4 bases between. The CDR3 has 11 amino acids. CDR3 DNA, as far as it was read: TGTGCCAGCAGCTTCGGGGATACG. Its translation is CASSFGDT. The entire CDR3 protein is CASSFGDTQYF.

This clone appeared many times. The read finishes 3 residues shy of the CDR3 end, and the germline J gene is used to complete it. V gene TRBV6-1 combines with J gene TRBJ2-5, with TRBD1 matching over 8 bases. Trimming cost V 4 bases and J 3 bases; bases outside gene matches: 7. CDR3 length equals 15 residues. From germline, CDR1 is MNHNS and CDR2 SASEGT. This CDR3 is CASSGTGTGEETQYF. CDR3 DNA, as far as it was read: TGTGCCAGCAGTGGAACCGGGACAGGAGAAGAGACC.

Turning to this clone: Given a much more abundant clone one base away, this may be a read error. The same CDR3 can be traced to other DNA sequences in this sample. Partial CDR3 DNA: TGTGCCAGCAGCTTAGCGGGGGGGGACGAG. Translation: CASSLAGGDE. The whole CDR3 protein is CASSLAGGDEQYF. The chain carries TRBV7-2 and TRBJ2-7, with TRBD2 matching over 7 bases. The read halts 3 residues ahead of the CDR3 end, with the missing end drawn from the germline J gene. Germline CDR1 SGHTA, CDR2 FQGNSA. This CDR3 has 13 residues. Losses at the gene ends were 0 bases for V and 5 bases for J; bases not matched to a gene: 1.

As concerns this clone: From the germline J gene comes the end of the CDR3, since the read stops 3 residues before it. The chain combines TRBV6-1 with TRBJ1-5; maybe TRBD1 (6 bases). The ends were cut back, 3 bases at V and 2 bases at J, with 8 bases in the middle. CDR1 MNHNS and CDR2 SASEGT come from the germline V gene. The length of the CDR3 is 14 residues. The CDR3 region is CASSDRGGNQPQHF. CDR3 bases read: TGTGCCAGCAGTGACAGGGGTGGCAATCAGCCC.

This clone was recorded many times. The read gets to within 3 residues of the CDR3 end, and the germline J gene fills in the rest. The same CDR3 is also encoded by other DNA sequences in this sample. J is TRBJ1-1 and V is TRBV6-2 or TRBV6-3; D perhaps matches TRBD1 (5 bases). Germline CDR1 and CDR2: MNHEY and SVGEGT. The CDR3 runs 14 residues. With 4 bases removed from V and 1 base from J, the gap between germline ends came to 10 bases. CDR3 bases read: TGTGCCAGCAGTTCCCCAGGGTGGAACACTGAA. This gives the protein CASSSPGWNTE. The whole CDR3 sequence reads CASSSPGWNTEAFF.

This clone has ten or more counts. The read falls 3 residues short of the CDR3 end, and the missing part is taken from the germline J gene. This sequence joins TRBV20-1 and TRBJ2-1; D possibly corresponds to TRBD2 (7 bases). From germline, CDR1 is DFQATT and CDR2 SNEGSKA (reference sequence). Deletions cut 1 base from V and 7 bases from J, with 14 bases between. This CDR3 has 14 residues. The CDR3 bases that were read are TGCAGTGCTAGAGCGGGGGGCCCTCGGAATGAG. It is translated as CSARAGGPRNE. The whole CDR3 region reads CSARAGGPRNEQFF.